This TCR beta chain was found in a study of T cells after yellow fever vaccination. Regarding this clonotype: What it binds is not known.

MiXCR was run by TCRdb on the 5' RACE reads, yielding one entry per CDR3 protein. The data hold hundreds of thousands of distinct CDR3 sequences, with around 8.1% observed a single time. The trim removed 1 base at V and 2 bases at J, leaving 5 bases unmatched. The CDR3 covers 15 residues. The germline CDR1 and CDR2 sequences are LGHNA and YNFKEQ. Study observations and caveats: The CD4 and CD8 compartments had a small share of their clonotypes in common.

The rearrangement joins TRBV4-2 to TRBJ2-7; 7 bases agree with TRBD1. Sequences were derived from PBMCs, sampled about 49 days after the first yellow fever vaccination. The clonotype was recovered from a man younger than 30 who received the YFV17D yellow fever vaccine. CDR3 bases: TGTGCCAGCAGCCAAGGGGGACAGAAGCCCTACGAGCAGTACTTC. It is translated as CASSQGGQKPYEQYF.